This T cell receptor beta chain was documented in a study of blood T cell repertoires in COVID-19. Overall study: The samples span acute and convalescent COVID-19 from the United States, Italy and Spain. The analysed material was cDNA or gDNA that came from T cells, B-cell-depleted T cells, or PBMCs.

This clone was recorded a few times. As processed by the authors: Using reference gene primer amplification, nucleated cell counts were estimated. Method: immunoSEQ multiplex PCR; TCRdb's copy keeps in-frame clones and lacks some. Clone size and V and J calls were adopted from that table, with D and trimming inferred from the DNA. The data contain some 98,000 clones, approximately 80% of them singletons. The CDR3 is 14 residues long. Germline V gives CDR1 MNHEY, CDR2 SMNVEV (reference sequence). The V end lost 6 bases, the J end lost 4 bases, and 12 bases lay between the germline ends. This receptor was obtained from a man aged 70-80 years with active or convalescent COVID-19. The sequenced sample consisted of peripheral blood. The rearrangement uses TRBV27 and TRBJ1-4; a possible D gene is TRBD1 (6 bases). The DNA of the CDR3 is TGTGCCAGCAGACCCACAGGGCGTAATGAAAAACTGTTTTTT. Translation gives CASRPTGRNEKLFF.